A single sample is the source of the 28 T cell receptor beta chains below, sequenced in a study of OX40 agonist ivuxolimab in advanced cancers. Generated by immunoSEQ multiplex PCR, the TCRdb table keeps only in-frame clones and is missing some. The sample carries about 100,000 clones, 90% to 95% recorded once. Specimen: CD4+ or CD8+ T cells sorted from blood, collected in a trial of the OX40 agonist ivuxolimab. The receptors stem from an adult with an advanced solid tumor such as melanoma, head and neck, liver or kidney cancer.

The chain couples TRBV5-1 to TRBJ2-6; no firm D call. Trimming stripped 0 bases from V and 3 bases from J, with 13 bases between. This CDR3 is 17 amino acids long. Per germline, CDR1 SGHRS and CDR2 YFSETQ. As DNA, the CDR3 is TGCGCCAGCAGCTTGGAGGAGCGTCTGGGTGGGGCCAACGTCCTGACTTTC. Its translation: CASSLEERLGGANVLTF.

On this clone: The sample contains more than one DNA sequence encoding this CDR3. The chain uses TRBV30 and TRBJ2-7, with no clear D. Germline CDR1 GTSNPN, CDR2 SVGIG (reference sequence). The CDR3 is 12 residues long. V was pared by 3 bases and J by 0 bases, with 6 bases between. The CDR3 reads CAWRPDSYEQYF. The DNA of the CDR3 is TGTGCCTGGAGGCCGGACTCCTACGAGCAGTACTTC.

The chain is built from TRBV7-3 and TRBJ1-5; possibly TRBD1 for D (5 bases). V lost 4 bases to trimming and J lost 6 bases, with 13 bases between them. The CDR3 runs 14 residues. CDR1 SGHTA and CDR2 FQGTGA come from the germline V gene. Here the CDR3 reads CASSSRVNSQPQHF. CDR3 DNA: TGTGCCAGCAGCTCCAGGGTCAATTCTCAGCCCCAGCATTTT.

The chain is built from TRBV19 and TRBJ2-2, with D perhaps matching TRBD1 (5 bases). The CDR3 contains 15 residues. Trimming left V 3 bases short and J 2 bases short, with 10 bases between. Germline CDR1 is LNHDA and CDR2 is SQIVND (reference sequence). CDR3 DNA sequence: TGTGCCAGTAGTATTTCGGACACCAACACCGGGGAGCTGTTTTTT. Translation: CASSISDTNTGELFF. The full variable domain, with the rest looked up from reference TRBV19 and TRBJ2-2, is DGGITQSPKYLFRKEGQNVTLSCEQNLNHDAMYWYRQDPGQGLRLIYYSQIVNDFQKGDIAEGYSVSREKKESFPLTVTSAQKNPTAFYLCASSISDTNTGELFFGEGSRLTVL.

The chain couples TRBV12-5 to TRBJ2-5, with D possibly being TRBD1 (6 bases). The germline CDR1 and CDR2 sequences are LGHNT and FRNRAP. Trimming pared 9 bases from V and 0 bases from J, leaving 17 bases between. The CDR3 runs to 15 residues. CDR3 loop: CASAIRDTNQETQYF. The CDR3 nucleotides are TGTGCTAGCGCAATCCGGGACACTAACCAAGAGACCCAGTACTTC.

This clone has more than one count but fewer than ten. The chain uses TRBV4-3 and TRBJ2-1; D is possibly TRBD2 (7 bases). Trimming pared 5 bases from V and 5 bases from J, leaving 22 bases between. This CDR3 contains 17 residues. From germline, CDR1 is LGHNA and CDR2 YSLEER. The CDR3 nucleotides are TGCGCCAGCAGCGTCCAGCCACGGGGGGCAGCCGACAATGAGCAGTTCTTC. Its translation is CASSVQPRGAADNEQFF.

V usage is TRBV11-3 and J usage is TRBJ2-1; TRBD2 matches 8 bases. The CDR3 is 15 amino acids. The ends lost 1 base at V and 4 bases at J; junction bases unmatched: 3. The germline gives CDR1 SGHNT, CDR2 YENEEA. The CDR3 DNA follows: TGTGCCAGCAGCTTAGTGACTAGCGATTACAATGAGCAGTTCTTC. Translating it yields CASSLVTSDYNEQFF.

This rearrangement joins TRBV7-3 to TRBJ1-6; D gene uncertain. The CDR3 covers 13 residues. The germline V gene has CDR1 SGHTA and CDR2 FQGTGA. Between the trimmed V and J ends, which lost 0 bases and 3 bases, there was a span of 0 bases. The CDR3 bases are TGTGCCAGCAGCTTAACCTATAATTCACCCCTCCACTTT. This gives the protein CASSLTYNSPLHF.

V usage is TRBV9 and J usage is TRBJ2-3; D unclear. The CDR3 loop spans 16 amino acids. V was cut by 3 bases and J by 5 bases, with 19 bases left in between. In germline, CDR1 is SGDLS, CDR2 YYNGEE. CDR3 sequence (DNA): TGTGCCAGCAGCGCCCTATTACAAGGGCGGATAGATACGCAGTATTTT. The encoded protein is CASSALLQGRIDTQYF.

The CDR3 coding sequence is TGTGCCAGCAGCTTGGAAGGGTTGAGTGGCTACACCTTC. Translation gives CASSLEGLSGYTF. The V call is TRBV5-4, the J call TRBJ1-2; the D is unclear. CDR3 length equals 13 residues. Per the germline V gene, CDR1 is SGHNT and CDR2 is YYREEE (reference sequence). The V end was cut by 0 bases, the J end by 7 bases, with 10 bases between.

The CDR3 coding sequence is TGTGCCAGCACCGGCGACACACGGAACACTGAAGCTTTCTTT. The encoded protein is CASTGDTRNTEAFF. The chain has TRBV6-6 and TRBJ1-1; D call uncertain. The CDR3 is 14 amino acids. V gave up 7 bases and J gave up 1 base, with 13 bases separating them. Germline CDR1 reads MNHNY; CDR2 reads SVGAGI (reference sequence).

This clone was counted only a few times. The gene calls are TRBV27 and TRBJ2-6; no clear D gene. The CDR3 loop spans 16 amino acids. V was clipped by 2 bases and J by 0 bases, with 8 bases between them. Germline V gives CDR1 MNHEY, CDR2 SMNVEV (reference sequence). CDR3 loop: CASSLGSSSGANVLTF. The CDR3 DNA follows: TGTGCCAGCAGTTTAGGGTCCAGCTCTGGGGCCAACGTCCTGACTTTC.

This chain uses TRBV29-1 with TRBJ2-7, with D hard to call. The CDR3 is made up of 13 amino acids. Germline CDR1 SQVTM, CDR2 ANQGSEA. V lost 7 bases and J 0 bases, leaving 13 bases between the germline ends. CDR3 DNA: TGCAGCGCCCACTTATTAGACTCCTACGAGCAGTACTTC. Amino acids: CSAHLLDSYEQYF.

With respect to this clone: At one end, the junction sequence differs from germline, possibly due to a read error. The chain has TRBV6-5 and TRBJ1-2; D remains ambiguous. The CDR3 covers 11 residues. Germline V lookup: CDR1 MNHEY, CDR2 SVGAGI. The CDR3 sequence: CASSDSRRRIF. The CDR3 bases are TGTGCCAGCAGTGATTCCCGACGGAGAATCTTC.

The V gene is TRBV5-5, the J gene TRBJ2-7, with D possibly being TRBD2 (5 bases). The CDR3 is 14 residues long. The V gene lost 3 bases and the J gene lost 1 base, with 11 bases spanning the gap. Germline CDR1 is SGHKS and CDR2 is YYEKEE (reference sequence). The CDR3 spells CASSYPSGSYEQYF. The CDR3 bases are TGTGCCAGCAGCTATCCCTCGGGGTCCTACGAGCAGTACTTC.

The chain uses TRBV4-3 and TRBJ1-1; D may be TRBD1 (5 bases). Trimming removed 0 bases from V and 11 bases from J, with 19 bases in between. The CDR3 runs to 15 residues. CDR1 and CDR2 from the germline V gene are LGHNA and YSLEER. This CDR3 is CASSQDGGRLNEAFF. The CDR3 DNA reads TGCGCCAGCAGCCAAGATGGGGGACGCCTCAATGAGGCTTTCTTT.

DNA for the CDR3: TGTGCCAGCAGCTTAGGCCTAAATTCGGGTCGGACTAATGAAAAACTGTTTTTT. Translated: CASSLGLNSGRTNEKLFF. The chain links TRBV13 to TRBJ1-4; no clear D gene. The germline V and J ends were trimmed by 0 bases and 2 bases, with 16 bases remaining between them. CDR3 length: 18 amino acids. Germline lookup yields CDR1 PRHDT and CDR2 FYEKMQ (reference sequence).

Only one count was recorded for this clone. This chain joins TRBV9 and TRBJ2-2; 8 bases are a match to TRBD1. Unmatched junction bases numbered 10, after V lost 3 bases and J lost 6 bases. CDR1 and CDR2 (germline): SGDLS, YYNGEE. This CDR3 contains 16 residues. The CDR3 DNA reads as TGTGCCAGCAGCGCACTTGCCCAGGACAGGGCCGGGGAGCTGTTTTTT. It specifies CASSALAQDRAGELFF.

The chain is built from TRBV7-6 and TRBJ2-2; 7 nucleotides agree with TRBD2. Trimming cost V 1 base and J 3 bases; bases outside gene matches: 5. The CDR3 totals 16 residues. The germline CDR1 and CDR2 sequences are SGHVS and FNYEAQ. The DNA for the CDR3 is TGTGCCAGCAGCTTAGAATTGGCGGGAGACACCGGGGAGCTGTTTTTT. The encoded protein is CASSLELAGDTGELFF.

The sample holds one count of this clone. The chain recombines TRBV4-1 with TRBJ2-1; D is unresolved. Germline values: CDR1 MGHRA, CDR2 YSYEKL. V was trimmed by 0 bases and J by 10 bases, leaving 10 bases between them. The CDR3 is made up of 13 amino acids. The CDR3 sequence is CASSQDPLEEQFF. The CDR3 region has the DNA TGCGCCAGCAGCCAAGATCCACTCGAGGAGCAGTTCTTC.

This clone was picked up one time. For the CDR3, the DNA is TGTGCCAGCAGTCAATTCGGACCGAGGAACACTGAAGCTTTCTTT. Its protein is CASSQFGPRNTEAFF. The genes are TRBV27 and TRBJ1-1; D unclear. Germline V gene sequence: CDR1 MNHEY, CDR2 SMNVEV (reference sequence). This CDR3 spans 15 amino acids. V shed 5 bases and J shed 1 base, with 14 bases lying between them.

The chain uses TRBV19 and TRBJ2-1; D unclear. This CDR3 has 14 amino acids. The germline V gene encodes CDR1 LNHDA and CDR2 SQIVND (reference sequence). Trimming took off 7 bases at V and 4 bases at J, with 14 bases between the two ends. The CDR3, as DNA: TGTGCCAGTACAAACGGGCCCCGTTACAATGAGCAGTTCTTC. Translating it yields CASTNGPRYNEQFF.

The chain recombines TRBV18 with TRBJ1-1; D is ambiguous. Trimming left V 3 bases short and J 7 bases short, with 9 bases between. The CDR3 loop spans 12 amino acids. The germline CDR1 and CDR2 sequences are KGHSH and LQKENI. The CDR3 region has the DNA TGTGCCAGCTCACCCCCCGGCGGTGAAGCTTTCTTT. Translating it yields CASSPPGGEAFF. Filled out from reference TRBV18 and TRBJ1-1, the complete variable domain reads NAGVMQNPRHLVRRRGQEARLRCSPMKGHSHVYWYRQLPEEGLKFMVYLQKENIIDESGMPKERFSAEFPKEGPSILRIQQVVRGDSAAYFCASSPPGGEAFFGQGTRLTVV.

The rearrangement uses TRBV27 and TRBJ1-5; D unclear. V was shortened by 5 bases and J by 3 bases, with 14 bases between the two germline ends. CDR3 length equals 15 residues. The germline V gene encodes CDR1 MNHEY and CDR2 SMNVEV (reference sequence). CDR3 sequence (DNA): TGTGCCAGCAGTGAAGGGTTGGGCCTCAATCAGCCCCAGCATTTT. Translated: CASSEGLGLNQPQHF.

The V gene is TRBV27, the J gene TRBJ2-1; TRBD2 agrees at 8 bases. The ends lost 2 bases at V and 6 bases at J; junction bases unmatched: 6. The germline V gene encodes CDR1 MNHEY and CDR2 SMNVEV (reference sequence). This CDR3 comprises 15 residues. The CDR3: CASSLIAGGFNEQFF. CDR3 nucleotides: TGTGCCAGCAGTTTAATTGCGGGGGGATTCAATGAGCAGTTCTTC.

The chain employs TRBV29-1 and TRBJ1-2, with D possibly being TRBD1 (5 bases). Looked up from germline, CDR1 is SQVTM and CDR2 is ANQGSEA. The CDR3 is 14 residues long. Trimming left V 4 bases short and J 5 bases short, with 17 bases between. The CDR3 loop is CSVATARTSYGYTF. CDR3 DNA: TGCAGCGTTGCGACAGCCAGAACGTCGTATGGCTACACCTTC.

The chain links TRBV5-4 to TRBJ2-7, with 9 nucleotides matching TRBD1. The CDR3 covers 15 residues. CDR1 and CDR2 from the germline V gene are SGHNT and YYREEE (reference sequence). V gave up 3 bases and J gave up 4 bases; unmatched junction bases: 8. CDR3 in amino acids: CASSSPGTGMYEQYF. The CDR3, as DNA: TGTGCCAGCAGCTCCCCCGGGACAGGGATGTACGAGCAGTACTTC.

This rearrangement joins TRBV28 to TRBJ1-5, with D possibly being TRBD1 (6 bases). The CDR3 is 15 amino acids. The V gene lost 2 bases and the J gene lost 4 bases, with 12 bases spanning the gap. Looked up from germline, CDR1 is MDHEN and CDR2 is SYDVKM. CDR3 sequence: CASSLGTGWNQPQHF. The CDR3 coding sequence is TGTGCCAGCAGTTTAGGTACAGGGTGGAATCAGCCCCAGCATTTT.